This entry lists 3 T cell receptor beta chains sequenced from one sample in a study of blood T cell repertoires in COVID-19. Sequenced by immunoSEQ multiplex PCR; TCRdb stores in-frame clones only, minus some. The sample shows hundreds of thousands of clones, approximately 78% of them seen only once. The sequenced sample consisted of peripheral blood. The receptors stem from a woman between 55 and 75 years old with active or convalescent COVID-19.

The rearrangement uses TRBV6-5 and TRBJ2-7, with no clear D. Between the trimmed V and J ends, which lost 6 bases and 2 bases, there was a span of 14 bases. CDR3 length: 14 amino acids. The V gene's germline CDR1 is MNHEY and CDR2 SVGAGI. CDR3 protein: CASSSKLPPYEQYF. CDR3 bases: TGTGCCAGCAGCTCCAAACTACCCCCCTACGAGCAGTACTTC.

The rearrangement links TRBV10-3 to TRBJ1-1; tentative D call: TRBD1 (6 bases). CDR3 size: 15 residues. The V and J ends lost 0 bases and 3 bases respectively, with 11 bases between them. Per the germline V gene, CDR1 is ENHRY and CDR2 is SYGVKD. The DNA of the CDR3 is TGTGCCATCAGTGAGTCGGGGGCCAGGGACACTGAAGCTTTCTTT. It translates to CAISESGARDTEAFF.

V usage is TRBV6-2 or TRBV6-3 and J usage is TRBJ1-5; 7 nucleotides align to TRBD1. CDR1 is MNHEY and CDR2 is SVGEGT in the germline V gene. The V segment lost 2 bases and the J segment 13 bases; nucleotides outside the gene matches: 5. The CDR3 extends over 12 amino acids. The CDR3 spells CASSYPAGQQHF. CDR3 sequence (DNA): TGTGCCAGCAGTTACCCCGCGGGACAGCAGCATTTT.